Listed below are T cell receptor beta chains from one sample, sequenced in a study of cytomegalovirus exposure and HLA in healthy donors. Sequencing was performed with immunoSEQ multiplex PCR; in TCRdb, only in-frame clones are kept and a portion is missing. The table includes 150,000 to 250,000 clones, 79% detected once. The material sequenced was PBMCs. The receptors originated from a girl aged 5-17 years in good health and CMV-seropositive. The CDR3 runs from the conserved cysteine through the conserved F or W. A D gene is named only where the DNA matches it firmly. Size values are once, few and many counts, or a class for expanded clones, and some rows have none.

d_call	v_call	j_call	clone_size	cdr3_nt	cdr3_aa
.	TRBV27	TRBJ2-7	.	TGTGCCAGCAGTACCAGGGTTCTCGGCGAGCAGTACTTC	CASSTRVLGEQYF
TRBD2	TRBV7-6	TRBJ2-1	.	TGTGCCAGCAGCTCCGGGAGCGGGGGGCGACACAATGAGCAGTTCTTC	CASSSGSGGRHNEQFF
TRBD2	TRBV10-1	TRBJ2-2	.	TGCGCCAGCAGCGGGGGGAAAAGTAACACCGGGGAGCTGTTTTTT	CASSGGKSNTGELFF
.	TRBV2	TRBJ1-4	.	TGTGCCAGCAAGGACAGTGGTGAAAAACTGTTTTTT	CASKDSGEKLFF
.	TRBV11-3	TRBJ1-4	.	TGTGCCAGCAGTCTCCAGACAGGCGATAATGAAAAACTGTTTTTT	CASSLQTGDNEKLFF
TRBD2	TRBV30	TRBJ2-1	.	TGTGCCTGGAATGGCGGCGGGGGCTCCTACAATGAGCAGTTCTTC	CAWNGGGGSYNEQFF
.	TRBV6-6	TRBJ2-7	.	TGTGCCAGCAGTTTGGACACTATGGCGTACGAGCAGTACTTC	CASSLDTMAYEQYF
.	TRBV14	TRBJ1-2	.	TGTGCCAGCAGCCACTCGGGGGACAACTATGGCTACACCTTC	CASSHSGDNYGYTF
.	TRBV10-3	TRBJ2-7	.	TGTGCCATCAGTGAGAAGCGCTCCGGCTCCTACGAGCAGTACTTC	CAISEKRSGSYEQYF
TRBD1	TRBV4-1	TRBJ1-1	.	TGCGCCAGCTCCCGGACAGGGGGCGCCGGTGACACTGAAGCTTTCTTT	CASSRTGGAGDTEAFF
TRBD1	TRBV7-2	TRBJ2-7	.	TGTGCCAGCAGCCCGACAGGGATCTACGAGCAGTACTTC	CASSPTGIYEQYF
.	TRBV7-9	TRBJ2-7	.	TGTGCCAGCAGCTTAGGGAGGGGACTCGACTACGAGCAGTACTTC	CASSLGRGLDYEQYF
TRBD1	TRBV6-1	TRBJ1-4	.	TGTAGCCAGCTACGCCGGACAGGGCCTAATGAAAAACTGTTTTTT	CSQLRRTGPNEKLFF
.	TRBV18	TRBJ1-1	few	TGTGCCAGCTCACGGGAGGGCAGGGGTGGCACTGAAGCTTTCTTT	CASSREGRGGTEAFF
.	TRBV6-4	TRBJ2-3	.	TGTGCCAGCAGTAGGTCCGGGGGTTCTAGCACAGATACGCAGTATTTT	CASSRSGGSSTDTQYF
.	TRBV7-2	TRBJ2-3	.	TGTGCCAGCAGCCGCGCGATTAGCACAGATACGCAGTATTTT	CASSRAISTDTQYF
TRBD1	TRBV7-2	TRBJ2-5	.	TGTGCCAGCAGCTCGAATACAGGGGGAGGAGAGACCCAGTACTTC	CASSSNTGGGETQYF
TRBD2	TRBV6-1	TRBJ2-7	once	TGTGCCAGCAGTGTGACTAGCAAGTACGAGCAGTACTTC	CASSVTSKYEQYF
.	TRBV9	TRBJ2-3	.	TGTGCCAGCAGCGTTGGGGGTGGACTATCTAGCACAGATACGCAGTATTTT	CASSVGGGLSSTDTQYF
.	TRBV4-3	TRBJ2-3	.	TGCGCCAGCAGCCCAGCCGAGGGATTCACAGATACGCAGTATTTT	CASSPAEGFTDTQYF
TRBD1	TRBV6-5	TRBJ1-6	.	TGTGCCAGCAGTTCCCAGGGGGTCCCTGAGGGTTCACCCCTCCACTTT	CASSSQGVPEGSPLHF
TRBD1	TRBV2	TRBJ2-1	.	TGTGCCAGCAGGGGGACAGGGAATTGGAATGAGCAGTTCTTC	CASRGTGNWNEQFF
.	TRBV6-5	TRBJ2-5	.	TGTGCCAGCAGTTCTCAATTACAGGGTCAAGAGACCCAGTACTTC	CASSSQLQGQETQYF